These T cell receptor beta chains were read from a single sample in a study of T cell responses to AZD1222 COVID-19 vaccine. TCRdb keeps only in-frame clones here, not all; method: immunoSEQ multiplex PCR. The sample holds 150,000 to 200,000 clones, approximately 91% seen once. The sequences come from peripheral blood, collected on day 0 of AZD1222 vaccination. The receptors were gathered from an adult in good health. CDR3s include the opening cysteine and the closing phenylalanine or tryptophan. The order of the fields is CDR3 length, D gene, J gene, clone size, V gene, CDR3 protein, CDR3 DNA. D genes are given only for firm matches. Size is stated for part of the rows, as once, few or many counts, or as a class when the clone is expanded.

14 TRBD1 TRBJ1-4 . TRBV2 CASILDRAGEKLFF TGTGCCAGCATCTTAGACAGGGCGGGTGAAAAACTGTTTTTT
15 . TRBJ1-2 few TRBV9 CASSVGGSANYGYTF TGTGCCAGCAGCGTAGGGGGGTCGGCTAACTATGGCTACACCTTC
17 TRBD2 TRBJ2-2 . TRBV19 CASIPTGGLALPGELFF TGTGCCAGTATTCCAACGGGGGGACTAGCGCTGCCCGGGGAGCTGTTTTTT
15 . TRBJ1-1 once TRBV28 CASSSPGQANTEAFF TGTGCCAGCAGTTCCCCTGGGCAGGCGAACACTGAAGCTTTCTTT
11 . TRBJ1-2 . TRBV7-9 CASSLSYGYTF TGTGCCAGCAGCTTGTCCTATGGCTACACCTTC
12 . TRBJ2-5 . TRBV11-3 CASSLERGTQYF TGTGCCAGCAGCTTAGAAAGGGGGACCCAGTACTTC
15 TRBD2 TRBJ2-2 once TRBV19 CASNSASGNTGELFF TGTGCCAGTAATTCCGCTAGCGGAAACACCGGGGAGCTGTTTTTT
15 . TRBJ1-1 . TRBV28 CASSLLPGTGAEAFF TGTGCCAGCAGTTTATTGCCAGGGACGGGCGCTGAAGCTTTCTTT
13 TRBD1 TRBJ1-4 . TRBV14 CASSRGTVEKLFF TGTGCCAGCAGCCGAGGGACAGTTGAAAAACTGTTTTTT
11 . TRBJ2-7 . TRBV20-1 CSARGPHEQYF TGCAGTGCTCGGGGACCCCACGAGCAGTACTTC
16 TRBD2 TRBJ2-5 . TRBV7-3 CASSLTGRVSQETQYF TGTGCCAGCAGCTTAACCGGGAGGGTGTCCCAAGAGACCCAGTACTTC
16 . TRBJ1-5 . TRBV2 CASSDRVRGSNQPQHF TGTGCCAGCAGTGATCGGGTACGGGGGAGCAATCAGCCCCAGCATTTT
16 TRBD2 TRBJ2-1 . TRBV4-2 CASSHGLAEKGNEQFF TGTGCCAGCAGCCACGGACTAGCGGAAAAGGGGAATGAGCAGTTCTTC
15 . TRBJ1-4 . TRBV7-6 CASSLTRGTNEKLFF TGTGCCAGCAGCTTAACCAGGGGTACTAATGAAAAACTGTTTTTT
15 TRBD1 TRBJ2-7 . TRBV5-1 CASSLGTGDVYEQYF TGCGCCAGCAGCCTCGGGACAGGGGATGTCTACGAGCAGTACTTC
15 . TRBJ1-1 . TRBV30 CAWNPLGEPNTEAFF TGTGCCTGGAACCCTCTAGGGGAACCGAACACTGAAGCTTTCTTT
13 . TRBJ1-2 . TRBV12-3/TRBV12-4 CASSDTGYYGYTF TGTGCCAGCAGTGATACAGGGTACTATGGCTACACCTTC
15 . TRBJ2-2 . TRBV19 CASTPIPSGAGELFF TGTGCCAGTACCCCAATCCCGTCCGGAGCCGGGGAGCTGTTTTTT
12 . TRBJ1-2 once TRBV20-1 CSASKQAGGYTF TGCAGTGCTAGTAAGCAGGCGGGGGGCTACACCTTC
12 . TRBJ2-3 . TRBV24-1 CATSPGPDTQYF TGTGCCACCTCCCCCGGGCCAGATACGCAGTATTTT
16 . TRBJ1-3 few TRBV27 CASSSFPGMSGNTIYF TGTGCCAGCAGCTCCTTTCCAGGGATGTCTGGAAACACCATATATTTT
15 TRBD2 TRBJ2-2 once TRBV10-3 CAISTSGSWTGELFF TGTGCCATCAGCACTAGCGGGAGTTGGACCGGGGAGCTGTTTTTT
10 . TRBJ1-3 . TRBV20-1 CSALGNTIYF TGCAGTGCACTCGGAAACACCATATATTTT
14 . TRBJ1-3 . TRBV11-2 CASSYQGTGNTIYF TGTGCCAGCAGCTACCAGGGAACTGGAAACACCATATATTTT
13 . TRBJ1-2 . TRBV12-3/TRBV12-4 CASRLGVGDGYTF TGTGCCAGCAGATTAGGGGTAGGGGATGGCTACACCTTC
13 TRBD1 TRBJ2-7 . TRBV9 CASSVDRGYEQYF TGTGCCAGCAGCGTAGACAGGGGATACGAGCAGTACTTC
15 . TRBJ2-7 . TRBV28 CASSSPRRGSYEQYF TGTGCCAGCAGTTCCCCGAGGCGGGGTTCCTACGAGCAGTACTTC
12 . TRBJ1-5 . TRBV10-2 CASSELQGPQHF TGCGCCAGCAGTGAGTTGCAGGGGCCCCAGCATTTT
13 TRBD2 TRBJ2-7 . TRBV5-1 CASRTSGSYEQYF TGCGCCAGCAGGACTAGCGGAAGCTACGAGCAGTACTTC
13 TRBD1 TRBJ1-5 . TRBV6-5 CASSRDRVQPQHF TGTGCCAGCAGCCGAGACAGGGTGCAGCCCCAGCATTTT
12 . TRBJ1-2 few TRBV19 CASSISVYGYTF TGTGCCAGTAGTATTTCGGTCTATGGCTACACCTTC
15 TRBD2 TRBJ2-5 . TRBV7-9 CASSLGSGGQETQYF TGTGCCAGCAGCTTGGGTAGCGGGGGTCAAGAGACCCAGTACTTC
13 TRBD1 TRBJ1-2 few TRBV24-1 CATSAGGTYGYTF TGTGCCACCAGTGCAGGGGGCACCTATGGCTACACCTTC
14 TRBD2 TRBJ2-2 few TRBV28 CASAGRERVWELFF TGTGCCAGCGCGGGGAGGGAACGGGTGTGGGAGCTGTTTTTT
21 TRBD1 TRBJ2-5 . TRBV28 CASTMSPAFALRQGLRETQYF TGTGCCAGCACCATGTCCCCGGCCTTTGCCCTCCGACAGGGGCTTAGAGAGACCCAGTACTTC
15 . TRBJ1-2 . TRBV27 CASSFRGGTFDGYTF TGTGCCAGCAGTTTTAGGGGGGGCACCTTTGACGGCTACACCTTC
14 . TRBJ2-3 . TRBV18 CASSRRRDTDTQYF TGTGCCAGCTCACGGCGCCGAGACACAGATACGCAGTATTTT
15 TRBD1 TRBJ1-4 . TRBV30 CAWSVLGTGEEKLFF TGTGCCTGGAGTGTTCTAGGGACAGGGGAAGAAAAACTGTTTTTT
15 . TRBJ1-3 . TRBV6-6 CASSYSVQSANTIYF TGTGCCAGCAGTTACTCGGTACAGTCGGCTAACACCATATATTTT
15 . TRBJ1-5 few TRBV4-1 CASSQDAGVNQPQHF TGCGCCAGCAGCCAAGATGCGGGGGTCAATCAGCCCCAGCATTTT
13 . TRBJ2-1 . TRBV12-3/TRBV12-4 CASSLHRDNEQFF TGTGCCAGCAGTCTTCATAGAGACAATGAGCAGTTCTTC
18 TRBD1 TRBJ2-3 . TRBV7-9 CASSPRGGTGTSTDTQYF TGTGCCAGCAGCCCCAGGGGCGGGACAGGGACTAGCACAGATACGCAGTATTTT
13 . TRBJ1-1 few TRBV7-2 CASSPVPNTEAFF TGTGCCAGCAGCCCCGTCCCGAACACTGAAGCTTTCTTT
14 . TRBJ1-1 . TRBV10-3 CAISEAGMNTEAFF TGTGCCATCAGTGAGGCAGGGATGAACACTGAAGCTTTCTTT
15 TRBD2 TRBJ2-3 . TRBV18 CASSPVAGDTDTQYF TGTGCCAGCTCACCCGTAGCGGGAGACACAGATACGCAGTATTTT
15 . TRBJ2-2 once TRBV5-4 CASRSSGGVTGELFF TGTGCCAGCAGATCCTCAGGTGGTGTCACCGGGGAGCTGTTTTTT
20 TRBD2 TRBJ2-2 . TRBV27 CASSSDYRTSGGRATGELFF TGTGCCAGCAGTTCCGACTACAGGACTAGCGGGGGAAGAGCCACCGGGGAGCTGTTTTTT
12 . TRBJ2-7 . TRBV6-2/TRBV6-3 CASSYSRNEQYF TGTGCCAGCAGTTACTCGAGGAACGAGCAGTACTTC